This T cell receptor beta chain was captured in a study of naive and memory T cell subsets. The beta constant-region primer was an equimolar mix of two oligonucleotides covering TRBC1 and TRBC2. Four rounds of PCR amplified the ligated cDNA using nested alpha and beta constant-region primers plus SP2. TCRdb re-called the UMI-ligation and nested PCR reads with MiXCR, one entry per CDR3 protein. Of about 82,000 distinct CDR3 sequences in the sample, approximately 10% were seen once. General observations from the study: Naive repertoires, especially CD8, held a few larger clonotypes, possibly memory cells re-expressing CD45RA. Clonotypes here are unpaired alpha or beta chain sequences.

There are 14 residues in the CDR3. The trim removed 3 bases at V and 0 bases at J, leaving 1 base unmatched. The V gene's germline CDR1 is SQVTM and CDR2 ANQGSEA. This clonotype was observed at least ten times. What it binds is not known. The source material was naive CD8+ T cells from blood. This chain uses TRBV29-1 with TRBJ2-2, with 7 bases lining up with TRBD1. The clonotype originates from a human donor in good health. CDR3 DNA sequence: TGCAGCGTTGAGGGACAGCCGAACACCGGGGAGCTGTTTTTT. It yields the protein CSVEGQPNTGELFF.